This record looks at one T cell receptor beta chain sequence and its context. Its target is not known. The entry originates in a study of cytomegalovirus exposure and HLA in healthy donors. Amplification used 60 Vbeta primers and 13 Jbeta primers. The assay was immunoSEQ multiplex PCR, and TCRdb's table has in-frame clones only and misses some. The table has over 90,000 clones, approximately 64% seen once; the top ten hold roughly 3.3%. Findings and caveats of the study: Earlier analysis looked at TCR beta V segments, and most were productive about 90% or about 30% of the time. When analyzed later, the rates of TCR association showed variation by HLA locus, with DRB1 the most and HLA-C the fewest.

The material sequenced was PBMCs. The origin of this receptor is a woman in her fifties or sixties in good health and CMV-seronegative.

Here the CDR3 reads CASSRDRGLEKLFF. The CDR3 DNA reads TGTGCCAGCTCCCGGGACAGGGGGCTTGAAAAACTGTTTTTT. The chain couples TRBV18 to TRBJ1-4; TRBD1 matches 12 bases. The CDR3 has 14 residues. V shed 6 bases, J shed 7 bases, and the junction held 3 bases outside the gene matches. CDR1 KGHSH and CDR2 LQKENI come from the germline V gene. Supplemented by reference TRBV18 and TRBJ1-4, the full variable domain reads NAGVMQNPRHLVRRRGQEARLRCSPMKGHSHVYWYRQLPEEGLKFMVYLQKENIIDESGMPKERFSAEFPKEGPSILRIQQVVRGDSAAYFCASSRDRGLEKLFFGSGTQLSVL.